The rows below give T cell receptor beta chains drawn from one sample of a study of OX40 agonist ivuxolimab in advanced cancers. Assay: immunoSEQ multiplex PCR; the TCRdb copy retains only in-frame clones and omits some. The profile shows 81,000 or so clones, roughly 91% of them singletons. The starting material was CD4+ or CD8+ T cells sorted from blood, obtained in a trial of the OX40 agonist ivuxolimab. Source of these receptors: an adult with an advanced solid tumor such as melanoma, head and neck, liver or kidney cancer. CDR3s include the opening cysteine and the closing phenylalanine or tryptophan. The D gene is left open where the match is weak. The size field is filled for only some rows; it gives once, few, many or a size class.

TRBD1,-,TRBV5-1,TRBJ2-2,TGCGCCAGCAGGCCTTCATTTCCGGGACAGGGATATCCCAGCGGGGAGCTGTTTTTT,CASRPSFPGQGYPSGELFF
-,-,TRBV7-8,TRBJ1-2,TGTGCCAGCAGCCGCGATTGGGTGCTTAGCTATGGCTACACCTTC,CASSRDWVLSYGYTF
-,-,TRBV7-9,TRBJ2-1,TGTGCCAGCAGCTCCACCTCAGGGGTCTCACACAATGAGCAGTTCTTC,CASSSTSGVSHNEQFF
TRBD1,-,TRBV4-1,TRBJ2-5,TGCGCCAGCAGCCAATCGGAAACAGGGGGCGAGACCCAGTACTTC,CASSQSETGGETQYF
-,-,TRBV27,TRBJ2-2,TGTGCCAGCAGTTTAGTCGGGGGCACCGGGGAGCTGTTTTTT,CASSLVGGTGELFF
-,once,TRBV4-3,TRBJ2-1,TGCGCCAGCAGCCAAGATAGGGGGGGGACAGGTTCTTACAATGAGCAGTTCTTC,CASSQDRGGTGSYNEQFF
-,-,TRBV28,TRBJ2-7,TGTGCCAGCAGTTTAGTCGGGCAGGGCCACGAGCAGTACTTC,CASSLVGQGHEQYF
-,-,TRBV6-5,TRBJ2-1,TGTGCCAGCAGTTTCTCGGAGGGGAGCTCCTACAATGAGCAGTTCTTC,CASSFSEGSSYNEQFF
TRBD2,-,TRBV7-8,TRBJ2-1,TGTGCCAGCAGCTTAGTCCCCCAAGCGGGATTTAACAATGAGCAGTTCTTC,CASSLVPQAGFNNEQFF
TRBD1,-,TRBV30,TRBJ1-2,TGTGCCTGGATTAACAGGGGGGGCTACACCTTC,CAWINRGGYTF
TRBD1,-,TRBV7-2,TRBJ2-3,TGTGCCAGCAGCTTAGCGGACAGGGCTTTTGAGGATACGCAGTATTTT,CASSLADRAFEDTQYF
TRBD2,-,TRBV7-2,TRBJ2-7,TGTGCCAGCAGCTTTTCCGGCCGACTAGCTGGATCCTACGAGCAGTACTTC,CASSFSGRLAGSYEQYF
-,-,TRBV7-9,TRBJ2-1,TGTGCCAGCAGCTTAGAAGTCCATGAGCAGTTCTTC,CASSLEVHEQFF
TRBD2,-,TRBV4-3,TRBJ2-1,TGCGCCAGCAGCGCATCTTCGGGGGGGAGAGCCGTCTTC,CASSASSGGRAVF
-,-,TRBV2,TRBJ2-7,TGTGCCAGCAGAAAAGAGGTACAGGTAAACTACGAGCAGTACTTC,CASRKEVQVNYEQYF
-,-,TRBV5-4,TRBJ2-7,TGTGCCAGCAGCCTGGTTTCGGGCTACGAGCAGTACTTC,CASSLVSGYEQYF
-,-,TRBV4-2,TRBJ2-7,TGTGCCAGCAGCCAATATGGGACCGAAGTTACCTACGAGCAGTACTTC,CASSQYGTEVTYEQYF
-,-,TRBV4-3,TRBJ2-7,TGCGCCAGCAGCCAAGATAAGACCGGGTTCCCCTACGAGCAGTACTTC,CASSQDKTGFPYEQYF
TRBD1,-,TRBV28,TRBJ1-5,TGTGCCAGCAGAAAGGACCGGACAGGGGGCGTGGGTCAGCCCCAGCATTTT,CASRKDRTGGVGQPQHF
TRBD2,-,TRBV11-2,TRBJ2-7,TGTGCCAGCAGCTTAGATCGGCGGGGGAACTCCTACGAGCAGTACTTC,CASSLDRRGNSYEQYF
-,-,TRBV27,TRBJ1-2,TGTGCCAGCAGCTACTTACAGGGTAGGAATGGCTACACCTTC,CASSYLQGRNGYTF
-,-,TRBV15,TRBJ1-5,TGTGCCACCAGCAGAGATAGGGCTGATAATCAGCCCCAGCATTTT,CATSRDRADNQPQHF
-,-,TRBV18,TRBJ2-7,TGTGCCAGCTCACCGGGGGGGCTTTTAGGCGAGCAGTACTTC,CASSPGGLLGEQYF